The subject of this entry is one TCR beta chain. This clonotype was picked up a small number of times. There is no known antigen for this receptor. No much larger clonotype is one base removed from it; base qualities were not supplied. Sequenced on an Illumina NovaSeq 6000. cDNA libraries for TCRalpha and TCRbeta were prepared by 5'RACE using constant-segment primers, with sample barcodes and unique molecular identifiers added. RNA was extracted from every sample with Trizol reagent. The libraries were amplified in two PCR steps, and the second step added a second sample barcode and Illumina TruSeq adapters. Libraries were sequenced on an Illumina NovaSeq with 2 x 150 bp paired-end reads. The authors' pipeline ran thus. The reads were demultiplexed and collapsed into UMI-guided consensus sequences using migec v1.2.7. Using mixcr v2.1.11, the UMI consensuses were aligned to TRA and TRB V and J templates and assembled into clonotypes. Expanded or contracted clonotypes were those called significant by both edgeR and NoisET, with noise models trained on biological replicates. For edgeR calls, the cutoffs were a false discovery rate-adjusted p below 0.01 and a log2 fold-change threshold of 1. PCA with hierarchical clustering of max-normalized trajectories of the 1000 most abundant clonotypes was used as exploratory dynamics analysis. Each responding clone was given a CD4 or CD8 phenotype based on the CD4+ and CD8+ repertoires, which had been sequenced separately. Starting from the raw public reads, TCRdb applied fastp trimming at Q25, assembled clones with MiXCR and retained in-frame beta chains. Entries are consolidated by CDR3 protein sequence, retaining the most common genes and DNA. TCRdb, not the authors, supplied the V and J calls. This sample comprises fewer than 350,000 distinct CDR3 sequences, roughly 15% of them detected only once. In total, the top ten clones hold 20% to 25% of the sample.

The germline ends are 5 bases apart after V is trimmed by 5 bases and J by 1 base. The CDR3 covers 12 residues, taking in both the cysteine and the phenylalanine. Just CDR3 DNA is preserved here, 36 bases in frame from base 1. For CDR1 and CDR2, the germline V gene lists SNHLY and FYNNEI. The entry originates in a study of T-cell memory formation after mild COVID-19 (dated by TCRdb to 2020 to 2022). Background for the entire study: Most TCR sequence clusters were specific to one of the two donors. Two young, previously healthy adult volunteers made up the cohort, one male and one female. In two donors, T-cell clones that expanded and contracted after mild COVID-19 were followed by sequencing TCRalpha and TCRbeta repertoires longitudinally.

Ficoll-Paque density gradient centrifugation was used to isolate PBMCs. Broader findings and caveats from the paper: The second-wave clones that peaked on day 37 were not confirmed to be SARS-CoV-2 specific. Balanced CD4/CD8 phenotypes were observed for clones contracting from day 15 to 85, whereas a bias towards CD4+ was observed for a second wave of clones expanding from day 15 to 37. The study included only two mild cases, and larger cohorts that include severe cases with pre-infection samples were judged to be necessary. Some responding clones were found in pre-infection memory, which suggests that pre-existing cross-reactive memory T cells took part in the SARS-CoV-2 response. Contracting CD4+ clones were found mainly in CM and EM memory subsets, while CD8+ clones were enriched in EMRA.

The chain employs TRBV2 and TRBJ1-1, with no confident D gene call. Sequencing was carried out using PBMCs or a T cell subset sorted from them (not recorded which). The origin of this receptor is a man aged 18 to 30 who had mild COVID-19 (a few samples of this study predate the infection). The sample titles of this study are shuffled in the database, so cell type and time point are left out; the donor was told from shared clones. The sequence in DNA is TGTGCCAGCAGTACCGAGAACACTGAAGCTTTCTTT. Translated, it reads CASSTENTEAFF.